The clone carrying this TCR beta chain came up a few times. Its antigen is not identified. Hyperthyroidism had been newly diagnosed in patients aged 18 to 65, and its duration was under 2 months. RNA transcripts served as the template for amplifying TCR beta CDR3 regions. The HTBI primer set served for first-round RT-PCR of the TCR CDR3. TCRdb re-derived calls from the multiplex PCR reads in MiXCR, one entry per CDR3 protein. The table has hundreds of thousands of distinct CDR3 sequences, around 15% seen once. This record belongs to a study of T cells in Graves' hyperthyroidism and ophthalmopathy. General study results and limits: Ophthalmopathy, which appeared later, was predicted by the model a median roughly 6.6 months before onset. Most clonotypes expanded in the thyroid (above 0.001) were also present in blood.

CDR1 and CDR2 from the germline V gene are LNHDA and SQIVND (reference sequence). The V and J ends lost 5 bases and 6 bases, in that order; junction bases with no gene match: 19. CDR3 size: 18 residues. The origin of this receptor is a woman under 30 with Graves' hyperthyroidism. The J gene is TRBJ1-5, the V gene TRBV19; 7 nucleotides match TRBD1. Source material: blood. The CDR3 DNA reads as TGTGCCAGTAGTGTCGCCCTATTCCAGACAGGGAGCGGTCAGCCCCAGCATTTT. It yields the protein CASSVALFQTGSGQPQHF.